The following is a T cell receptor (beta chain) sequence with its context. The data belong to a study of blood T cell repertoires in COVID-19. Study details: Acute-phase and convalescent COVID-19 samples originated in the United States, Italy and Spain. PBMCs, B-cell-depleted T cells, or T cells were the source of the cDNA or gDNA that made up the material.

How the authors handled the data: It was from reference gene primer amplification that nucleated cell counts were estimated. The table came from immunoSEQ multiplex PCR; TCRdb's copy has only in-frame clones and leaves some out. The V and J calls and clone size come from that table; D and trimming were worked out from the DNA. The sample includes about 92,000 clones, 87% of them seen just once. This TCR derives from a woman in her sixties with COVID-19, enrolled during active disease. Sequencing was carried out using peripheral blood.

As DNA, the CDR3 is TGTGCCAGCTCGCCTAGGACTAGCGGGGGGCAACAAGAGACCCAGTACTTC. It encodes CASSPRTSGGQQETQYF. The chain recombines TRBV18 with TRBJ2-5, with 14 bases lining up with TRBD2. The CDR3 spans 17 residues. After removal of 6 bases from V and 2 bases from J, the junction contained 8 bases not matched to a gene. Looked up from germline, CDR1 is KGHSH and CDR2 is LQKENI.